This T cell receptor (beta chain) stems from a study of blood T cell repertoires in COVID-19. Background on the study: Samples representing acute and convalescent COVID-19 were sourced from the United States, Italy and Spain. Sample material is recorded as cDNA or gDNA derived from T cells, B-cell-depleted T cells, or PBMCs.

Germline V CDR1 and CDR2: KGHSH, LQKENI. This CDR3 region has 18 residues. J lost 3 bases, V lost 3 bases, and 11 bases had no gene match. As processed by the authors: The assay estimated nucleated cells by amplifying reference gene primers. Sequencing was performed with immunoSEQ multiplex PCR; in TCRdb, only in-frame clones are kept and a portion is missing. Clonal size and the V and J genes are those of that table, whereas D and trimming came from the DNA. The sample includes roughly 280,000 clones, more than 75% of them seen just once. Input material: peripheral blood. The gene calls are TRBV18 and TRBJ2-3, with TRBD1 identical over 11 bases. The origin of this receptor is a man aged 40-55 years with active or convalescent COVID-19. CDR3 in DNA: TGTGCCAGCTCACCGATTACCGGGACAGGGGGAGGAACAGATACGCAGTATTTT. This gives the protein CASSPITGTGGGTDTQYF. The whole variable domain, remainder taken from reference TRBV18 and TRBJ2-3, is NAGVMQNPRHLVRRRGQEARLRCSPMKGHSHVYWYRQLPEEGLKFMVYLQKENIIDESGMPKERFSAEFPKEGPSILRIQQVVRGDSAAYFCASSPITGTGGGTDTQYFGPGTRLTVL.